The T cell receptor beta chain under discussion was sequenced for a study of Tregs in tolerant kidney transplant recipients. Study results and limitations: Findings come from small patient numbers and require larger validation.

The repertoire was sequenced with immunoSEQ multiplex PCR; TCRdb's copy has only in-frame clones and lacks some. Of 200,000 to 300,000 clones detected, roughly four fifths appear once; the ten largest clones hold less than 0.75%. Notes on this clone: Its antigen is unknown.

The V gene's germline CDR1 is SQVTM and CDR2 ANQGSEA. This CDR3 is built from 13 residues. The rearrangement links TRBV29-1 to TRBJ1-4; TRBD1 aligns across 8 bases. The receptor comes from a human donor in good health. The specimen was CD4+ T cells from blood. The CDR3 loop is CSARTGSNEKLFF. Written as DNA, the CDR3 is TGCAGTGCCAGGACAGGGTCTAATGAAAAACTGTTTTTT.